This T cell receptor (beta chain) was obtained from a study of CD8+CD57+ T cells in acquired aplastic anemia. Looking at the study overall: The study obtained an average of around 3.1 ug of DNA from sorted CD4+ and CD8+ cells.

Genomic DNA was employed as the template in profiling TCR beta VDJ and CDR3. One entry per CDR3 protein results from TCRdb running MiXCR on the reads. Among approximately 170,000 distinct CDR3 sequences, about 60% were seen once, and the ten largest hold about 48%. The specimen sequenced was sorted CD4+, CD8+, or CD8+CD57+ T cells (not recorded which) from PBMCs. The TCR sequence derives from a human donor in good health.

The CDR3 sequence is CASSVGGTGVGSPLHF. CDR3 coding DNA: TGTGCCAGCAGCGTAGGGGGGACAGGGGTAGGCTCACCCCTCCACTTT. The rearrangement links TRBV9 to TRBJ1-6; 10 bases line up with TRBD1. Germline V gives CDR1 SGDLS, CDR2 YYNGEE. The CDR3 covers 16 residues. The J segment lost 10 bases and the V segment lost 0 bases, leaving 7 bases of the junction unmatched.